A selection of T cell receptor beta chains follows, all from one sample in a study of blood T cell repertoires in COVID-19. Clones were read by immunoSEQ multiplex PCR, and TCRdb kept only the in-frame ones, dropping some. The table records some 150,000 clones, over 80% of them present only once. Sequencing was done on a sample of peripheral blood. The source is a man aged 50 or older who had recovered from COVID-19. CDR3s include the opening cysteine and the closing phenylalanine or tryptophan. Part of the rows lack a size; the others show once, few, many or a class for expanded clones.

CASSLGDTKGTSTDTQYF	TRBV7-2	-
CASSPVPGTEAFF	TRBV4-3	-
CASSPTSGTDTQYF	TRBV18	-
CASSQGGGTKGQPQHF	TRBV3-1/TRBV3-2	-
CASRDKGANYGYTF	TRBV18	-
CASSFGTGVATFF	TRBV5-4	-
CASSFLDLSSYNEQFF	TRBV5-1	few
CASKEVYEQYF	TRBV2	-
CASGEARQGSNQPQHF	TRBV2	few
CASSALDRGYEQYF	TRBV9	-
CASSQDPPGLNTEAFF	TRBV4-3	once
CASCDRGEGNIQYF	TRBV25-1	-
CASTDRGETEAFF	TRBV6-6	once
CASSLRGYGYTF	TRBV11-2	few
CSAFGTGMHGYTF	TRBV29-1	once
CASSFQGRNTIYF	TRBV7-2	once
CASSPQQVLSGNTIYF	TRBV4-2	-
CARGGPDSFSSGANVLTF	TRBV4-3	few
CASSHGTDYGYTF	TRBV6-6	-
CASSLIGTGGAGDTGELFF	TRBV4-2	-
CASSLVAGPIGDQYF	TRBV7-9	-
CASSLGGGSYEQYF	TRBV19	-
CASSLWVTEMNTEAFF	TRBV5-1	once
CAWSVKGTGTEKLFF	TRBV30	-
CASSFYSGPTGRQETQYF	TRBV5-6	once
CASSAGTGGSYNEQFF	TRBV5-1	-
CASSPRTGVEDGYTF	TRBV19	-
CASSLTGDLSGANVLTF	TRBV2	-
CASSLDWSGGAEGGYTF	TRBV13	once
CASSPGGSSYEQYF	TRBV27	-
CASSIRDSKNSPLHF	TRBV5-4	-
CASRDMNTEAFF	TRBV19	-
CASSPMGAGGYTF	TRBV18	-
CASSPLGTGSHEQFF	TRBV4-1	-
CAWTLGPLNTEAFF	TRBV30	-
CASSEQGANTDTQYF	TRBV25-1	-
CASSRAGTGGNTGELFF	TRBV5-1	-
CASSLDLAGGRETQYF	TRBV11-2	-
CASSTRDRESQAFF	TRBV19	-
CASSEGGSLDTQYF	TRBV6-1	-
CASSPDRAGNTIYF	TRBV9	-
CASSQGTGTGKGYTF	TRBV4-3	once